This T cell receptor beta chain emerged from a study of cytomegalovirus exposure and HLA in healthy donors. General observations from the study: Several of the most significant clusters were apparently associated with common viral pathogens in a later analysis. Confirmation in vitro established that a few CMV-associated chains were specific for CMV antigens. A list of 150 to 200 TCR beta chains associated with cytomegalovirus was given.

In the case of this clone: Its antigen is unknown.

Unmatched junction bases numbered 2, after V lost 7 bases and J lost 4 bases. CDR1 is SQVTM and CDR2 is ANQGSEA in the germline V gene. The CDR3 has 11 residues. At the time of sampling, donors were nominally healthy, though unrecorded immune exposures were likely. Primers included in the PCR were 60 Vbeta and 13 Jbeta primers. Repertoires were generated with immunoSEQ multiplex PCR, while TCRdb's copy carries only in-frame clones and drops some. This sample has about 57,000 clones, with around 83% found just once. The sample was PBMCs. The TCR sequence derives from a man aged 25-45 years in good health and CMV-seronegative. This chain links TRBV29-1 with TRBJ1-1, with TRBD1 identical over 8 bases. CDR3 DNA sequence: TGCAGCGCAGACAGGGGCACTGAAGCTTTCTTT. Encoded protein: CSADRGTEAFF.